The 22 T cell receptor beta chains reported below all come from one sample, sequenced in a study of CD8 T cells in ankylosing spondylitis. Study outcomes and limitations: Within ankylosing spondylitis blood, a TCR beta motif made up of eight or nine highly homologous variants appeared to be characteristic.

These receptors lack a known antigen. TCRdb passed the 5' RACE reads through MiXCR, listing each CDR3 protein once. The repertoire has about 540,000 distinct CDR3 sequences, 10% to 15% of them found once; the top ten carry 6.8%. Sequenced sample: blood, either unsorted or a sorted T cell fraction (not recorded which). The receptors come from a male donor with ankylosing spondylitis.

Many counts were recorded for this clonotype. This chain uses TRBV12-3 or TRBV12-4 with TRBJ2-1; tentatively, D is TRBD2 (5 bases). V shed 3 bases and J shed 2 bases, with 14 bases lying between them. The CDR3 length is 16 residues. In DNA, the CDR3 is TGTGCCAGCAGTTTTGGAGGAAAAGCCACCTACAATGAGCAGTTCTTC. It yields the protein CASSFGGKATYNEQFF.

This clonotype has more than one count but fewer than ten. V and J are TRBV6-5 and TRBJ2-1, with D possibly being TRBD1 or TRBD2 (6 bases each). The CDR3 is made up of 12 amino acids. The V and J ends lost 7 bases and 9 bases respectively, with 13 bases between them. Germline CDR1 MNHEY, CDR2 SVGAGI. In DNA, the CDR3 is TGTGCCAGCACCTATGAGGGGGGTGAGCAGTTCTTC. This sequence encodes CASTYEGGEQFF.

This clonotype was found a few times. CDR3 residues: CASSPLNGPGAFF. The CDR3, as DNA: TGCGCCAGCAGCCCCTTAAATGGACCAGGAGCTTTCTTT. The rearrangement joins TRBV5-1 to TRBJ1-1, with unresolved D. Germline CDR1 is SGHRS and CDR2 is YFSETQ. Trimming left V 4 bases short and J 10 bases short, with 17 bases between. This CDR3 spans 13 amino acids.

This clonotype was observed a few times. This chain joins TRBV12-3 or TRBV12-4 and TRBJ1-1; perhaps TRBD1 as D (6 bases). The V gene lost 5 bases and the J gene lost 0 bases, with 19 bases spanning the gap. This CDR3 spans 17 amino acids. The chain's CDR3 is CASSPGDKGGLNTEAFF. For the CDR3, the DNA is TGTGCCAGCAGTCCTGGGGATAAGGGGGGGTTGAACACTGAAGCTTTCTTT.

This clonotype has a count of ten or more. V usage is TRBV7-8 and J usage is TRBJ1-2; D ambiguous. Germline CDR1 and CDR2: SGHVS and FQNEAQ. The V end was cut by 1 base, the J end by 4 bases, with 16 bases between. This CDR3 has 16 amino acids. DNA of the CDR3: TGTGCCAGCAGCTTAGTCGGATTCCCGACAACCTATGGCTACACCTTC. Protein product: CASSLVGFPTTYGYTF.

CDR3 residues: CASSLGPGQANYGYTF. CDR3 in DNA: TGTGCCAGCAGCTTAGGGCCGGGACAGGCTAACTATGGCTACACCTTC. The rearrangement links TRBV7-2 to TRBJ1-2; TRBD1 matches 8 bases. The CDR3 contains 16 residues. Trimming removed 1 base from V and 0 bases from J; junction bases left unmatched: 4. Germline CDR1 reads SGHTA; CDR2 reads FQGNSA.

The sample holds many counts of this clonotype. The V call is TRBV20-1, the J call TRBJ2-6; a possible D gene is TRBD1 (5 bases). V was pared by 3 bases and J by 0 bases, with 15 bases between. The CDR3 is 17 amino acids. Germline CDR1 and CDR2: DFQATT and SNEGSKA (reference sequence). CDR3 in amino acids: CSASGQGSYSGANVLTF. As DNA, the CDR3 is TGCAGTGCTAGTGGGCAGGGATCTTACTCTGGGGCCAACGTCCTGACTTTC.

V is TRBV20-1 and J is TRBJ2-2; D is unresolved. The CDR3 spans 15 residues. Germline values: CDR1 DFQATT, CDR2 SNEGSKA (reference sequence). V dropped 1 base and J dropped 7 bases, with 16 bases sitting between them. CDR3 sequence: CSARGQIKENGELFF. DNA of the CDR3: TGCAGTGCTAGAGGCCAAATCAAGGAAAACGGGGAGCTGTTTTTT.

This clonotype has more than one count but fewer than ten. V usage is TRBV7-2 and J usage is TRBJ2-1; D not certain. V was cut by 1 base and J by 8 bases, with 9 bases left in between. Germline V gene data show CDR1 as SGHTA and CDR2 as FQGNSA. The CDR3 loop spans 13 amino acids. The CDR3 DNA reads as TGTGCCAGCAGCTTAGAGAGAGAGGATGAGCAGTTCTTC. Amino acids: CASSLEREDEQFF.

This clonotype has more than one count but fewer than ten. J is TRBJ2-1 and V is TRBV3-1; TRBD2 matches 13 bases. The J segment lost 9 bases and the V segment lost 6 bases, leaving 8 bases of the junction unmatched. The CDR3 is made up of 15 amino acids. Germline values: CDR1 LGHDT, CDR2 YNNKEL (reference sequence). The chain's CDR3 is CASRETSGRASEQFF. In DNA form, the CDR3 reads TGTGCCAGCAGGGAAACTAGCGGGAGGGCCAGTGAGCAGTTCTTC.

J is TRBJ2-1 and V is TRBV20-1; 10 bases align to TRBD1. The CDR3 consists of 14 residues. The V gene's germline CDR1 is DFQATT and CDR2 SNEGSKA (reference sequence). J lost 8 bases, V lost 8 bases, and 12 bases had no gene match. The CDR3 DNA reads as TGCAGTTCCCCCGGGACAGGGGTTGTTCATGAGCAGTTCTTC. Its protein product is CSSPGTGVVHEQFF.

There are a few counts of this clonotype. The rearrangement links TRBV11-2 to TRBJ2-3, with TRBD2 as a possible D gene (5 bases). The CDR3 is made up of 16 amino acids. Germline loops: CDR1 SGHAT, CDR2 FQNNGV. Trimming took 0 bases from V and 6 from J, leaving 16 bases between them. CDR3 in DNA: TGTGCCAGCAGCTTAGATCGGGGTAATAGGCCCGATACGCAGTATTTT. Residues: CASSLDRGNRPDTQYF.

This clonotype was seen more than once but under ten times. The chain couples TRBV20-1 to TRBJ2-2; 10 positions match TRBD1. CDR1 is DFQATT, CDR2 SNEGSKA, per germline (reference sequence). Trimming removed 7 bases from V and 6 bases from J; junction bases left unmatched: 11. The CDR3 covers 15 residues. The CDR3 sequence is CSVRLTGTGAGELFF. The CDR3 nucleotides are TGCAGTGTCCGCCTTACCGGGACAGGGGCCGGGGAGCTGTTTTTT.

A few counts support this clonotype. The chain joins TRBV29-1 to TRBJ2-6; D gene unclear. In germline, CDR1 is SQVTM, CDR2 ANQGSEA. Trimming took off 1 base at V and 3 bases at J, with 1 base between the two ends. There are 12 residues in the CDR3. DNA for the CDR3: TGCAGCGTTGAAGGTGGGGCCAACGTCCTGACTTTC. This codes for CSVEGGANVLTF.

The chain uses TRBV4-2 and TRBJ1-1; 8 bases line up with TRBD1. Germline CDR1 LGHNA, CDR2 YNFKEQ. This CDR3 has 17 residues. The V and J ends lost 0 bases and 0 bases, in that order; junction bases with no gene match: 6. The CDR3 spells CASSQEGPGGLNTEAFF. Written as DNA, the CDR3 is TGTGCCAGCAGCCAAGAGGGTCCAGGGGGCCTGAACACTGAAGCTTTCTTT.

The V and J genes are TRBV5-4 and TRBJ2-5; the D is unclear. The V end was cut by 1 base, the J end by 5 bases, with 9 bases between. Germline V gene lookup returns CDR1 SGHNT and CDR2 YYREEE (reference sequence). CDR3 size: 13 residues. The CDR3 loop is CASSLFSTETQYF. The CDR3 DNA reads TGTGCCAGCAGCTTGTTTAGCACCGAGACCCAGTACTTC.

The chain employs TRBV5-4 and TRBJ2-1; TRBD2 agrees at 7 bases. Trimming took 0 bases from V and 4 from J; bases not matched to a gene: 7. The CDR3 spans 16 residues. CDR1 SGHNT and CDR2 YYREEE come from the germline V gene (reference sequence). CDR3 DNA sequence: TGTGCCAGCAGCTTGGCCGTTGCGGGAGTTTACAATGAGCAGTTCTTC. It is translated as CASSLAVAGVYNEQFF.

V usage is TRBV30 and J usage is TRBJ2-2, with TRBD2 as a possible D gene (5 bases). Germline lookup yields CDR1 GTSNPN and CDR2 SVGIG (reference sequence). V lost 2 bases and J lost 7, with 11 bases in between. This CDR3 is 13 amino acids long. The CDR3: CAWSFTRGGELFF. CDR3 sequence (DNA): TGTGCCTGGAGTTTTACCCGGGGCGGGGAGCTGTTTTTT.

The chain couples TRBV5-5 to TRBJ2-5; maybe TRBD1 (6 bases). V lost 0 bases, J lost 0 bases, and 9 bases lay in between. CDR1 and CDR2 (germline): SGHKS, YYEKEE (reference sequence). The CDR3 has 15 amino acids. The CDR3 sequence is CASSLGTANQETQYF. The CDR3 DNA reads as TGTGCCAGCAGCTTGGGGACAGCAAACCAAGAGACCCAGTACTTC. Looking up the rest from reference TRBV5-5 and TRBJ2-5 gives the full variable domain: DAGVTQSPTHLIKTRGQQVTLRCSPISGHKSVSWYQQVLGQGPQFIFQYYEKEERGRGNFPDRFSARQFPNYSSELNVNALLLGDSALYLCASSLGTANQETQYFGPGTRLLVL.

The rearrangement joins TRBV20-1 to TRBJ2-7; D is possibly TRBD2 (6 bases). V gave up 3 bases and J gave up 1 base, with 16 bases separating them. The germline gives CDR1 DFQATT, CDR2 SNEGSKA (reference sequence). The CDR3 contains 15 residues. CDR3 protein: CSASEGSGASYEQYF. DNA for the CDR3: TGCAGTGCTAGCGAGGGTAGCGGAGCGTCCTACGAGCAGTACTTC.

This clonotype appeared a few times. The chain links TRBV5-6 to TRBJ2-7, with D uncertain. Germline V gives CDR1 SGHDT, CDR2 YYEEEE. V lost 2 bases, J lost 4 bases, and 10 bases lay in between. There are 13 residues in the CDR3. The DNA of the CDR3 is TGTGCCAGCAGCTTCGGCAGACGATACGAGCAGTACGTC. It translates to CASSFGRRYEQYV.

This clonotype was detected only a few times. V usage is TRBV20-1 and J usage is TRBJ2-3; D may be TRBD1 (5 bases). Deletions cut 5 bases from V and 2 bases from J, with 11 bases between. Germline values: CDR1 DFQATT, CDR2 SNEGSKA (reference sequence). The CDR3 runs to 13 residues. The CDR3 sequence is CSAPRTNTDTQYF. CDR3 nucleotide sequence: TGCAGTGCTCCTAGGACAAACACAGATACGCAGTATTTT.